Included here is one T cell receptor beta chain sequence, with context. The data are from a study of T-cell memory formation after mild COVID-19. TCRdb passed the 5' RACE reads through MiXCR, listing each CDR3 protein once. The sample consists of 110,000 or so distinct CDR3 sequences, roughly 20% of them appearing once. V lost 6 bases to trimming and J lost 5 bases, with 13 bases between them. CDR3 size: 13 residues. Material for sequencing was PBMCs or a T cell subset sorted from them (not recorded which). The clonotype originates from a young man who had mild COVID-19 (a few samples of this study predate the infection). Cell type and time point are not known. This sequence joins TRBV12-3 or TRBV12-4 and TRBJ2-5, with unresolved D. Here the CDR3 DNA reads TGTGCCAGCAGAGATTCCGCCCCGGAGACCCAGTACTTC. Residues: CASRDSAPETQYF.